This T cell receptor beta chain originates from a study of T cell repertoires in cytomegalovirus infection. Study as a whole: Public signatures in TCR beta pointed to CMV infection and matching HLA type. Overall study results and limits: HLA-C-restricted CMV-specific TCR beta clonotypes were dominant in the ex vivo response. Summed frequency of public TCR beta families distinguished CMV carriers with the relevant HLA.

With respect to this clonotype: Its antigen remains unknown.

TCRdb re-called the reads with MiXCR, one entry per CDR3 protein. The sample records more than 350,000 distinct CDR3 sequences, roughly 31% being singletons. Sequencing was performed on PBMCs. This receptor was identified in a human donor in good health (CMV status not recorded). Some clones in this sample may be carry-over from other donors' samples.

The CDR3 nucleotides read TGCAGCGTAGACGACAGCGGGACTGAAGCTTTCTTT. Translation gives CSVDDSGTEAFF. The chain couples TRBV29-1 to TRBJ1-1; possibly TRBD1 for D (5 bases). CDR3 length: 12 amino acids. The V gene lost 6 bases and the J gene lost 5 bases, with 13 bases spanning the gap. Germline values: CDR1 SQVTM, CDR2 ANQGSEA.